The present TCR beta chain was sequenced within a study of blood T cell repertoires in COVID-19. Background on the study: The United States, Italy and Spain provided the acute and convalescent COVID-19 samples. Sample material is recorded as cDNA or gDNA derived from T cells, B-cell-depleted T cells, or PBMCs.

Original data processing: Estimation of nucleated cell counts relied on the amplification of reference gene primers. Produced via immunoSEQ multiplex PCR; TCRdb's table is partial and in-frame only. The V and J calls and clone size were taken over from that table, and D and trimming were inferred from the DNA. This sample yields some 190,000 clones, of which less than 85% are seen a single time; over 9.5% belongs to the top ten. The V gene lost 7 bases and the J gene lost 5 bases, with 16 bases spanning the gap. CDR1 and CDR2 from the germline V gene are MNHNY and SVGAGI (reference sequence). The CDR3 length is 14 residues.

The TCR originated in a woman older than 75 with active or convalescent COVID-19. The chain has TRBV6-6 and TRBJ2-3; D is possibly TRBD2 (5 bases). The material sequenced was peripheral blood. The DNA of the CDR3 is TGTGCCAGCAATGGACTCTTAGGAGGAGATACGCAGTATTTT. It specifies CASNGLLGGDTQYF.